The next 7 T cell receptor beta chains were all read from a single sample in a study of T-cell memory formation after mild COVID-19 (dated by TCRdb to the early 2020s). Library construction relied on 5' RACE. Sequenced using an Illumina NovaSeq 6000. The raw public data were reprocessed by TCRdb itself: fastp quality trimming at Q25, MiXCR clonotype calling, in-frame beta chains only. All rows with the same CDR3 protein become a single entry with the most common DNA and genes. The sample records roughly 180,000 distinct CDR3 sequences, approximately 10% of which are singletons. Approximately 3.4% of the sample rests with the top ten. Sequences were obtained from PBMCs or a T cell subset sorted from them (not recorded which). These receptors were obtained from a man aged 18 to 29 who had mild COVID-19 (a few samples of this study predate the infection). The sample titles of this study are shuffled in the database, so cell type and time point are left out; the donor was told from shared clones.

This clonotype was recorded at least ten times. The rearrangement joins TRBV5-1 to TRBJ2-1; the match to TRBD2 covers 10 bases. Germline CDR1 reads SGHRS; CDR2 reads YFSETQ. This CDR3 has 17 amino acids. V gave up 0 bases and J gave up 3 bases; unmatched junction bases: 6. The CDR3 sequence is CASSLDGLAGDYNEQFF. CDR3 DNA: TGCGCCAGCAGCTTGGACGGTCTAGCGGGGGACTACAATGAGCAGTTCTTC.

The sample holds a few counts of this clonotype. This chain links TRBV6-2 or TRBV6-3 with TRBJ2-1, with TRBD2 matching over 8 bases. The junction had 9 bases not matched to a gene; V was cut back by 8 bases and J by 6 bases. This CDR3 is 14 amino acids long. CDR1 MNHEY and CDR2 SVGEGT come from the germline V gene. The CDR3 loop is CASPRGGPRNEQFF. CDR3 nucleotide sequence: TGTGCCAGCCCACGGGGGGGCCCCCGCAATGAGCAGTTCTTC.

This sequence joins TRBV7-2 and TRBJ1-5, with TRBD1 as a possible D gene (5 bases). The V gene lost 5 bases and the J gene lost 4 bases, with 12 bases spanning the gap. There are 14 residues in the CDR3. Germline CDR1 SGHTA, CDR2 FQGNSA. CDR3 sequence: CASSGGQGNQPQHF. The CDR3 region has the DNA TGTGCCAGCAGCGGAGGGCAGGGTAATCAGCCCCAGCATTTT.

This clonotype was counted a few times. This chain uses TRBV19 with TRBJ1-6; D is unclear. This CDR3 contains 14 residues. Germline lookup yields CDR1 LNHDA and CDR2 SQIVND (reference sequence). V was shortened by 7 bases and J by 0 bases, with 7 bases between the two germline ends. The CDR3 region has the DNA TGTGCCAGTACGGCCAACTCCTATAATTCACCCCTCCACTTT. The encoded protein is CASTANSYNSPLHF.

Of note for this clonotype: A much bigger clone sits one base away, suggesting this may be a read error. This chain joins TRBV5-1 and TRBJ2-1, with 8 bases aligning to TRBD1. The germline CDR1 and CDR2 sequences are SGHRS and YFSETQ. The CDR3 sequence is 14 residues long. The junction had 6 bases not matched to a gene; V was cut back by 2 bases and J by 8 bases. CDR3 in amino acids: CASSLQTGVDEQFF. DNA of the CDR3: TGCGCCAGCAGCTTACAGACAGGGGTAGATGAGCAGTTCTTC.

The gene calls are TRBV4-3 and TRBJ2-3; 10 nucleotides align to TRBD2. Per the germline V gene, CDR1 is LGHNA and CDR2 is YSLEER. The CDR3 is 16 residues long. After removal of 1 base from V and 4 bases from J, the junction contained 5 bases not matched to a gene. CDR3 protein: CASSQGNSGGPDTQYF. CDR3 DNA: TGCGCCAGCAGCCAAGGAAATAGCGGGGGGCCAGATACGCAGTATTTT.

The rearrangement joins TRBV20-1 to TRBJ2-7, with TRBD1 matching over 11 bases. Trimming took 4 bases from V and 3 from J; bases not matched to a gene: 11. The CDR3 is 16 residues long. Germline V gene data show CDR1 as DFQATT and CDR2 as SNEGSKA (reference sequence). The CDR3 is CSATQYRDRGIYEQYF. DNA of the CDR3: TGCAGTGCTACCCAATACCGGGACAGGGGGATCTACGAGCAGTACTTC.